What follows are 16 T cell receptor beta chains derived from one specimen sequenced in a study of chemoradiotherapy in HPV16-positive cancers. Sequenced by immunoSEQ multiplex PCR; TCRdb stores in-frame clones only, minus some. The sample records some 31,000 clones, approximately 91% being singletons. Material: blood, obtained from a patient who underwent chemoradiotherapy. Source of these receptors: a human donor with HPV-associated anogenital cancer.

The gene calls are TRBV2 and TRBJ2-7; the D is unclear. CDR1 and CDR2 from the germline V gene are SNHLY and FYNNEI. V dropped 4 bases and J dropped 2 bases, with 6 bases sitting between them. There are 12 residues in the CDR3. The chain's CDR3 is CASSGQAYEQYF. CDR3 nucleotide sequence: TGTGCCAGCAGTGGGCAGGCCTACGAGCAGTACTTC.

Written as DNA, the CDR3 is TGTGCCAGCAGCTTAGATCCCACAGAACCCTACGAGCAGTACTTC. Translated: CASSLDPTEPYEQYF. This chain connects TRBV11-2 to TRBJ2-7, with D unresolved. Germline lookup yields CDR1 SGHAT and CDR2 FQNNGV. Trimming left V 0 bases short and J 2 bases short, with 11 bases between. The CDR3 is made up of 15 amino acids. The variable domain in full, completed from reference TRBV11-2 and TRBJ2-7, reads EAGVAQSPRYKIIEKRQSVAFWCNPISGHATLYWYQQILGQGPKLLIQFQNNGVVDDSQLPKDRFSAERLKGVDSTLKIQPAKLEDSAVYLCASSLDPTEPYEQYFGPGTRLTVT.

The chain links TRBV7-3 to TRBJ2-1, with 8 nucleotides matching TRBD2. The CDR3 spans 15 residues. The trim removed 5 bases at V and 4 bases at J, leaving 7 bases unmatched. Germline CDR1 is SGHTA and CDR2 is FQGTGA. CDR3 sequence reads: CASSPTSGEYNEQFF. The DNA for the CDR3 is TGTGCCAGCAGCCCAACTAGCGGAGAGTACAATGAGCAGTTCTTC.

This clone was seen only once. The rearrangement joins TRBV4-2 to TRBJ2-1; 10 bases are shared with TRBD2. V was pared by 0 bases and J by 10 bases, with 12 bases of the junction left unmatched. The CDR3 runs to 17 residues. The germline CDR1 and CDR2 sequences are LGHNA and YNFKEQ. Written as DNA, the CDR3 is TGTGCCAGCAGCCAAGACGGAGACACCTTAGCGGGGGGAGAGCAGTTCTTC. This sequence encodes CASSQDGDTLAGGEQFF.

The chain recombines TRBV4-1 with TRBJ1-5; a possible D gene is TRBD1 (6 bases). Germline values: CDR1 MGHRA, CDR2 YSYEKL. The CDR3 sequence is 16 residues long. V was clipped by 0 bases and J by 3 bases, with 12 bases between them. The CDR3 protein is CASSQESGGNNQPQHF. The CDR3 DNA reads TGCGCCAGCAGCCAAGAATCCGGGGGCAACAATCAGCCCCAGCATTTT.

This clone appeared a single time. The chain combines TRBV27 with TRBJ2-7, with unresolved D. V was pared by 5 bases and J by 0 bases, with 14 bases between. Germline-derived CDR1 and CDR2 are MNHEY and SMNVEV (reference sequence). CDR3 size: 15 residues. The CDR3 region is CASSLGGWASYEQYF. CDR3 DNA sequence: TGTGCCAGCAGTCTCGGTGGGTGGGCCTCCTACGAGCAGTACTTC.

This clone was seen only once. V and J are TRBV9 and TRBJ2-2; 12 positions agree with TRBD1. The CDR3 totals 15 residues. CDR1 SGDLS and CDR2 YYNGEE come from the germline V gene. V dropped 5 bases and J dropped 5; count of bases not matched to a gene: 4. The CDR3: CASRGTGGDTGELFF. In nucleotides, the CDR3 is TGTGCCAGCAGGGGGACAGGGGGCGATACCGGGGAGCTGTTTTTT.

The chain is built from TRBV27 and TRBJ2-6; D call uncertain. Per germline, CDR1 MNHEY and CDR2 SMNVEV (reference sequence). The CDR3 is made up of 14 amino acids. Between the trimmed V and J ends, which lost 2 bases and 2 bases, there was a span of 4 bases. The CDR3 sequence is CASSLIPGANVLTF. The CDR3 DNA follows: TGTGCCAGCAGTTTAATTCCTGGGGCCAACGTCCTGACTTTC.

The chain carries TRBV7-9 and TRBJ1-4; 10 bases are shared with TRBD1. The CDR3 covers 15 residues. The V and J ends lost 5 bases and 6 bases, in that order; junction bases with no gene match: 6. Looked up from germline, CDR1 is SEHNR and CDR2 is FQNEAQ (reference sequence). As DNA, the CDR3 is TGTGCCAGCAGCCCTGGACAGGGGGGACATGAAAAACTGTTTTTT. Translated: CASSPGQGGHEKLFF.

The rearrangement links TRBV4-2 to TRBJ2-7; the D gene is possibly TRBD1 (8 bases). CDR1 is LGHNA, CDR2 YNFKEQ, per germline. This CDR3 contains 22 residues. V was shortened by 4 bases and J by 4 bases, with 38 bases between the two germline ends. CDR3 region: CASSLHWGGTGPTPLLIYEQYF. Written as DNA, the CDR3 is TGTGCCAGCAGCCTACATTGGGGGGGGACAGGCCCGACTCCCTTGTTGATTTACGAGCAGTACTTC.

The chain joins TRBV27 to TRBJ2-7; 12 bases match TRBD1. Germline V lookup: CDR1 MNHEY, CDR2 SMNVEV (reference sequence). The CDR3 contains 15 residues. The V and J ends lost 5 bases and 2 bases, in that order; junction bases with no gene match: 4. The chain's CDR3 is CASSPGTGGPYEQYF. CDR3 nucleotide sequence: TGTGCCAGCAGTCCCGGGACAGGGGGCCCCTACGAGCAGTACTTC.

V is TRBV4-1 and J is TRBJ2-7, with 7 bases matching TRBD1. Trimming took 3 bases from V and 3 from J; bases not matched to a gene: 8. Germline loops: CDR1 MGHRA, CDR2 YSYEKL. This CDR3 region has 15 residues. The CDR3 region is CASSQIRDRIYEQYF. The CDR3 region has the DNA TGCGCCAGCAGCCAGATCAGGGACAGAATCTACGAGCAGTACTTC.

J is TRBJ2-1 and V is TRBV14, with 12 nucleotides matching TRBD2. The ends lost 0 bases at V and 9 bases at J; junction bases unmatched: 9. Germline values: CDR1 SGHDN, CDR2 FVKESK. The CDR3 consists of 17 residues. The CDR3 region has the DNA TGTGCCAGCAGCCAAGACTTCATTTCTAGCGGGAGGGGTGAGCAGTTCTTC. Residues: CASSQDFISSGRGEQFF.

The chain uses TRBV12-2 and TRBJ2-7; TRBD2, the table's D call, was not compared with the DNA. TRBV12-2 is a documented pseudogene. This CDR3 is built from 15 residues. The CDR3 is CASRPFRVSLYEQYF. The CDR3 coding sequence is TGTGCAAGTCGCCCATTCCGCGTTTCCCTCTACGAGCAGTACTTC.

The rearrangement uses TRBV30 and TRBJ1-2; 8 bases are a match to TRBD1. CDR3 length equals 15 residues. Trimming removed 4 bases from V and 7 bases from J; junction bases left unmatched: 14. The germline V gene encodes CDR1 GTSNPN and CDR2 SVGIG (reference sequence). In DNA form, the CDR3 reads TGTGCCTGGACCCGTACAGGGGGGGCGTCTGGTGGCTACACCTTC. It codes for CAWTRTGGASGGYTF.

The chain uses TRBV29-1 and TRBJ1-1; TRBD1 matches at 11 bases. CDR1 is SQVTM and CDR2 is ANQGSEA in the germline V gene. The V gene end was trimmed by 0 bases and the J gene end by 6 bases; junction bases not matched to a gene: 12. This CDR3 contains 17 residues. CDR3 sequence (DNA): TGCAGCGTTGAAGATAAGGACAGGGGGCGAGGAGGTTCTGAAGCTTTCTTT. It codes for CSVEDKDRGRGGSEAFF.